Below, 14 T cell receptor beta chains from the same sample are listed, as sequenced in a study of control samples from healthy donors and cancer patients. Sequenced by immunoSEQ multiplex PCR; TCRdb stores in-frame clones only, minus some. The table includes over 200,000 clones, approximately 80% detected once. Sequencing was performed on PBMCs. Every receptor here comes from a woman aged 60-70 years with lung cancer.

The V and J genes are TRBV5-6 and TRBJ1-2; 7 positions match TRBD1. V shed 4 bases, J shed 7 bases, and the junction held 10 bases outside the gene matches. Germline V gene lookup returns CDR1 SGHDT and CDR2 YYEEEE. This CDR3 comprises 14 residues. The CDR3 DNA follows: TGTGCCAGCAGCCCTCCTGACAGGGTTAGTGGCTACACCTTC. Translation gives CASSPPDRVSGYTF.

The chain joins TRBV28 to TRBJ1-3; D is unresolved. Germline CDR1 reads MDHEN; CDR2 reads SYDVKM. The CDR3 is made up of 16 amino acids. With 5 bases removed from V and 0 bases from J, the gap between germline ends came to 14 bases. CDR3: CASSTPQVFSGNTIYF. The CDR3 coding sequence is TGTGCCAGCAGTACGCCTCAGGTTTTCTCTGGAAACACCATATATTTT.

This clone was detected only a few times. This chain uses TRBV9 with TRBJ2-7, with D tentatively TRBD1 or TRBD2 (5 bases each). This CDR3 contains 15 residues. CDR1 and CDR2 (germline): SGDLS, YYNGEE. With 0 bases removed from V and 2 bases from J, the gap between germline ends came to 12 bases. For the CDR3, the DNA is TGTGCCAGCAGCGTAGCTGGGGACGTGGCCTACGAGCAGTACTTC. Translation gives CASSVAGDVAYEQYF.

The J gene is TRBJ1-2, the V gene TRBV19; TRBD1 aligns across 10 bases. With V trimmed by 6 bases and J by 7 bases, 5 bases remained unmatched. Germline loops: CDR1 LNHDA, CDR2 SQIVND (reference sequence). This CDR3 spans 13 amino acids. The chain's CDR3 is CASRGTGDVGYTF. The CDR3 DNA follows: TGTGCCAGTAGGGGGACAGGGGACGTTGGCTACACCTTC. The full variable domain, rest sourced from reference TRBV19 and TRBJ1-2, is DGGITQSPKYLFRKEGQNVTLSCEQNLNHDAMYWYRQDPGQGLRLIYYSQIVNDFQKGDIAEGYSVSREKKESFPLTVTSAQKNPTAFYLCASRGTGDVGYTFGSGTRLTVV.

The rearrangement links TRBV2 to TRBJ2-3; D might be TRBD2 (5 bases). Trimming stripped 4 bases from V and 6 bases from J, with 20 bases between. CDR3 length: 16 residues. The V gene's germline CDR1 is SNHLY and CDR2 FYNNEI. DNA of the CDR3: TGTGCCAGCAGTGCCCTTTCGGCGGGTAGTGCTGATACGCAGTATTTT. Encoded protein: CASSALSAGSADTQYF.

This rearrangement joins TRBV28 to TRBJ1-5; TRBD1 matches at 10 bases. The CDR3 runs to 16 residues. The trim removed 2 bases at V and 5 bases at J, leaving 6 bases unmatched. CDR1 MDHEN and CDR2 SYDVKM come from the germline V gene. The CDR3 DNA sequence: TGTGCCAGCAGTTTACGGGACAGGGGTTTTTATCAGCCCCAGCATTTT. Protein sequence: CASSLRDRGFYQPQHF.

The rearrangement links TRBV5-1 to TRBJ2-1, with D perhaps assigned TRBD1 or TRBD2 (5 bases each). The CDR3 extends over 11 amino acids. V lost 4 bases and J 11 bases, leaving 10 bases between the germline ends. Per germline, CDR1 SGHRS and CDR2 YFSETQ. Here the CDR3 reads CASSIGTQQFF. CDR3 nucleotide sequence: TGCGCCAGCAGCATCGGGACCCAGCAGTTCTTC.

The CDR3 reads CASSFPGGEKNNEQFF. CDR3 DNA sequence: TGTGCCAGCAGCTTTCCAGGGGGGGAGAAGAACAATGAGCAGTTCTTC. The rearrangement links TRBV7-2 to TRBJ2-1; D tentatively fits TRBD1 or TRBD2 (7 bases each). The CDR3 is 16 amino acids. With 3 bases removed from V and 5 bases from J, the gap between germline ends came to 17 bases. Germline-derived CDR1 and CDR2 are SGHTA and FQGNSA.

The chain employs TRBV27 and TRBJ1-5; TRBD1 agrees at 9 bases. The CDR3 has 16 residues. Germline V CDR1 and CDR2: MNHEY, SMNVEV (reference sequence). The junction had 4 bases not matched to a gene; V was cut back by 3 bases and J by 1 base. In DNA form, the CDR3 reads TGTGCCAGCAGTTTCACAGGGGGCGAGAGCAATCAGCCCCAGCATTTT. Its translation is CASSFTGGESNQPQHF.

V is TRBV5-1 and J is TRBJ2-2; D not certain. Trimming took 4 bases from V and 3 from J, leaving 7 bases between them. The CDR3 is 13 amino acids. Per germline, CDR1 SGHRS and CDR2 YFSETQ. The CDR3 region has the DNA TGCGCCAGCAGCCCCATATACACCGGGGAGCTGTTTTTT. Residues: CASSPIYTGELFF.

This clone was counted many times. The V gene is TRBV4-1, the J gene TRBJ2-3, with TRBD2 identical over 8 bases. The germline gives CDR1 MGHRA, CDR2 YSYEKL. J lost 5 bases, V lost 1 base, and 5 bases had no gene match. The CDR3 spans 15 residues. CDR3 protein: CASSQVIGTRDTQYF. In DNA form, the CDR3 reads TGCGCCAGCAGCCAAGTTATTGGGACTAGAGATACGCAGTATTTT.

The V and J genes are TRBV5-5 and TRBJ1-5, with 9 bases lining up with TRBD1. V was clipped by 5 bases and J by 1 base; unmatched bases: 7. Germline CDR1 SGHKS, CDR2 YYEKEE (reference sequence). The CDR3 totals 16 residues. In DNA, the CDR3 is TGTGCCAGCAGTCCCGGGACAGGGAACAGCAATCAGCCCCAGCATTTT. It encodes CASSPGTGNSNQPQHF.

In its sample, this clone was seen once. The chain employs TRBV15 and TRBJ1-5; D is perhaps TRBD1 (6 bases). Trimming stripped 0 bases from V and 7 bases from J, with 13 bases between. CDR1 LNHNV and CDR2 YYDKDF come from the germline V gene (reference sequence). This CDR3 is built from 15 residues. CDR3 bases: TGTGCCACCAGCAGAGATGGTCACAGGGACCAGCCCCAGCATTTT. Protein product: CATSRDGHRDQPQHF.

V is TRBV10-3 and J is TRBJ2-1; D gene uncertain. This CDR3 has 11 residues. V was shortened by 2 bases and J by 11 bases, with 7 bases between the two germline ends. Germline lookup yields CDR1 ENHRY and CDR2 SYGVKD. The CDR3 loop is CAISEDPKQFF. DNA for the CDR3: TGTGCCATCAGTGAGGATCCTAAGCAGTTCTTC.